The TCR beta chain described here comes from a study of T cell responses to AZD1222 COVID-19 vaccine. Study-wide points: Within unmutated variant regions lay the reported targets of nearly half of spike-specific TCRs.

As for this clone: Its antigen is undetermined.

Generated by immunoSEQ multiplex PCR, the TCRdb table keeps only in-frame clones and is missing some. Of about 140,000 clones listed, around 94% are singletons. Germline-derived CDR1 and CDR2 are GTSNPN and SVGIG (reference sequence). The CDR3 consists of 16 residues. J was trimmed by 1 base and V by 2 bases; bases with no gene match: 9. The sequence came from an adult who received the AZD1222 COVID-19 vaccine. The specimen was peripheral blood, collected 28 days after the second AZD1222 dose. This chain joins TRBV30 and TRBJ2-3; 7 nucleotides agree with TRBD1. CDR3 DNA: TGTGCCTGGAGTTTAAACAGGGGTGGGGGCACAGATACGCAGTATTTT. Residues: CAWSLNRGGGTDTQYF.